The 23 T cell receptor beta chains reported below all come from one sample, sequenced in a study of T cells after yellow fever vaccination (dated by TCRdb to the late 2010s). Library construction relied on 5' RACE. The instrument given in TCRdb is Illumina HiSeq 2500. TCRdb's own reprocessing of the public reads used fastp at Q25 and MiXCR and kept productive beta chains. Rows are combined by CDR3 protein, so each entry shows the most common genes and DNA. Recorded for this sample are 350,000 to 450,000 distinct CDR3 sequences; 6.2% of them occurred a single time. Of the sample, 15% falls within the top ten clones. Sample treatment or condition, as interpreted from the label and publication: live attenuated yellow fever vaccine strain. Sequenced material: PBMCs, taken 5 days after the yellow fever booster vaccination. These receptors were collected from a man aged 25-45 years who received the YFV17D yellow fever vaccine.

This clonotype has only a few counts. This chain links TRBV5-1 with TRBJ2-1; D gene ambiguous. CDR3 length equals 12 residues. Germline-derived CDR1 and CDR2 are SGHRS and YFSETQ. The V gene lost 0 bases and the J gene lost 12 bases, with 10 bases spanning the gap. CDR3 coding DNA: TGCGCCAGCAGCTTGGATTCAGTGGGGCAGTTCTTC. Protein product: CASSLDSVGQFF.

This clonotype was seen a few times. This chain joins TRBV20-1 and TRBJ1-1; D is undetermined. Trimming took off 0 bases at V and 11 bases at J, with 19 bases between the two ends. Germline-derived CDR1 and CDR2 are DFQATT and SNEGSKA (reference sequence). This CDR3 is built from 14 residues. DNA of the CDR3: TGCAGTGCTAGAGATTGGGGTCGGAGCCTAACTGCTTTCTTT. This sequence encodes CSARDWGRSLTAFF.

The CDR3 DNA sequence: TGCAGTGCTCAACTAGCGGGCCTAGCAGATACGCAGTATTTT. This gives the protein CSAQLAGLADTQYF. The genes are TRBV20-1 and TRBJ2-3; 9 bases are a match to TRBD2. This CDR3 has 14 residues. Germline CDR1 DFQATT, CDR2 SNEGSKA (reference sequence). Germline trimming cut 5 bases from V and 4 bases from J; bases unmatched to any gene: 7.

The table lists this clonotype with many counts. For the CDR3, the DNA is TGTGCCAGCAGCCCTAGCGGGAGATTATTCGGGGAGCTGTTTTTT. The encoded protein is CASSPSGRLFGELFF. The chain has TRBV7-8 and TRBJ2-2; 10 nucleotides match TRBD2. Germline V gives CDR1 SGHVS, CDR2 FQNEAQ. J gave up 7 bases and V 5 bases, and 7 bases lay outside the gene matches. The CDR3 spans 15 residues.

This clonotype was counted at least ten times. This chain links TRBV24-1 with TRBJ2-5; a possible D gene is TRBD1 (6 bases). Germline CDR1 and CDR2: KGHDR and SFDVKD. Trimming stripped 3 bases from V and 0 bases from J, with 10 bases between. The CDR3 totals 15 residues. The DNA of the CDR3 is TGTGCCACCAGTGATACGCGACAGGACCAAGAGACCCAGTACTTC. Encoded protein: CATSDTRQDQETQYF.

In this sample, this clonotype turned up a few times. The chain uses TRBV7-2 and TRBJ2-3, with 7 positions matching TRBD1. CDR1 SGHTA and CDR2 FQGNSA come from the germline V gene. This CDR3 has 17 residues. The ends lost 1 base at V and 2 bases at J; junction bases unmatched: 9. The CDR3 reads CASSLVGTGTATDTQYF. CDR3 bases: TGTGCCAGCAGCTTAGTAGGGACCGGGACAGCCACAGATACGCAGTATTTT. Together with reference TRBV7-2 and TRBJ2-3, the CDR3 gives the full variable domain: GAGVSQSPSNKVTEKGKDVELRCDPISGHTALYWYRQSLGQGLEFLIYFQGNSAPDKSGLPSDRFSAERTGGSVSTLTIQRTQQEDSAVYLCASSLVGTGTATDTQYFGPGTRLTVL.

A few counts support this clonotype. The chain uses TRBV7-8 and TRBJ2-1; tentatively, D is TRBD2 (6 bases). Germline V CDR1 and CDR2: SGHVS, FQNEAQ. Trimming left V 5 bases short and J 1 base short, with 15 bases between. There are 16 residues in the CDR3. CDR3 bases: TGTGCCAGCAGCGCTAGAGCGGAGGGGTCCTACAATGAGCAGTTCTTC. It is translated as CASSARAEGSYNEQFF.

The genes are TRBV7-2 and TRBJ2-3; TRBD2 matches at 7 bases. The germline gives CDR1 SGHTA, CDR2 FQGNSA. The junction had 3 bases not matched to a gene; V was cut back by 2 bases and J by 1 base. CDR3 length equals 15 residues. CDR3: CASSLYLAGTDTQYF. DNA of the CDR3: TGTGCCAGCAGCTTATATCTAGCGGGCACAGATACGCAGTATTTT.

This clonotype has only a few counts. The chain links TRBV28 to TRBJ2-7; D is uncertain. V was pared by 10 bases and J by 0 bases, with 16 bases between. This CDR3 is built from 14 residues. The germline gives CDR1 MDHEN, CDR2 SYDVKM. The CDR3 sequence: CAISSTFSSYEQYF. The CDR3 region has the DNA TGTGCCATCTCCTCGACGTTTTCCTCCTACGAGCAGTACTTC. Drawing the rest from reference TRBV28 and TRBJ2-7, the complete variable domain is DVKVTQSSRYLVKRTGEKVFLECVQDMDHENMFWYRQDPGLGLRLIYFSYDVKMKEKGDIPEGYSVSREKKERFSLILESASTNQTSMYLCAISSTFSSYEQYFGPGTRLTVT.

This clonotype came up many times. The chain combines TRBV7-2 with TRBJ1-4, with 10 positions matching TRBD1. Germline assignment: CDR1 SGHTA and CDR2 FQGNSA. The CDR3 is made up of 16 amino acids. The ends lost 5 bases at V and 3 bases at J; junction bases unmatched: 6. CDR3 sequence reads: CASSPGTGVPNEKLFF. In DNA form, the CDR3 reads TGTGCCAGCAGCCCCGGGACAGGGGTACCTAATGAAAAACTGTTTTTT. The full variable domain, rest sourced from reference TRBV7-2 and TRBJ1-4, is GAGVSQSPSNKVTEKGKDVELRCDPISGHTALYWYRQSLGQGLEFLIYFQGNSAPDKSGLPSDRFSAERTGGSVSTLTIQRTQQEDSAVYLCASSPGTGVPNEKLFFGSGTQLSVL.

This clonotype appeared many times. The chain links TRBV9 to TRBJ2-3, with 10 positions matching TRBD1. The CDR3 extends over 15 amino acids. V dropped 4 bases and J dropped 5; count of bases not matched to a gene: 7. CDR1 SGDLS and CDR2 YYNGEE come from the germline V gene. CDR3 bases: TGTGCCAGCAGCCCCAGGACAGGGGGATTAGATACGCAGTATTTT. Protein sequence: CASSPRTGGLDTQYF.

This chain connects TRBV5-1 to TRBJ2-5; D not certain. V was clipped by 6 bases and J by 0 bases, with 12 bases between them. Germline V lookup: CDR1 SGHRS, CDR2 YFSETQ. The CDR3 totals 14 residues. CDR3 in DNA: TGCGCCAGCACCAAAGGGCAGAACCAAGAGACCCAGTACTTC. This gives the protein CASTKGQNQETQYF.

This clonotype was found a few times. This chain joins TRBV4-1 and TRBJ2-1, with no clear D. Trimming pared 7 bases from V and 9 bases from J, leaving 13 bases between. Per the germline V gene, CDR1 is MGHRA and CDR2 is YSYEKL. The CDR3 extends over 12 amino acids. The CDR3 sequence: CASMAPSGEQFF. As DNA, the CDR3 is TGCGCCAGCATGGCCCCGTCGGGTGAGCAGTTCTTC.

The chain has TRBV6-5 and TRBJ1-2; 7 nucleotides align to TRBD1. The CDR3 consists of 12 residues. V gave up 6 bases and J gave up 6 bases; unmatched junction bases: 4. Germline V lookup: CDR1 MNHEY, CDR2 SVGAGI. The CDR3 bases are TGTGCCAGCAGACGCGACAGGGATGGCTACACCTTC. Its protein is CASRRDRDGYTF.

There are many counts of this clonotype. This chain joins TRBV10-3 and TRBJ2-5; maybe TRBD2 (6 bases). CDR1 is ENHRY, CDR2 SYGVKD, per germline. Trimming stripped 5 bases from V and 2 bases from J, with 24 bases between. This CDR3 region has 18 residues. The CDR3 loop reads CAISPSRQGAGGQETQYF. CDR3 coding DNA: TGTGCCATCAGTCCAAGTCGCCAGGGAGCGGGTGGTCAAGAGACCCAGTACTTC.

V gene TRBV5-5 combines with J gene TRBJ2-5; D is undetermined. Germline values: CDR1 SGHKS, CDR2 YYEKEE (reference sequence). V was trimmed by 0 bases and J by 5 bases, leaving 8 bases between them. This CDR3 is 13 amino acids long. The CDR3 sequence is CASSLAWTETQYF. DNA of the CDR3: TGTGCCAGCAGCTTGGCCTGGACGGAGACCCAGTACTTC.

This clonotype was observed many times. The chain carries TRBV12-3 or TRBV12-4 and TRBJ2-1; D is undetermined. The V end was cut by 5 bases, the J end by 7 bases, with 6 bases between. The CDR3 loop spans 11 amino acids. The CDR3 loop reads CASSRVNEQFF. The CDR3 DNA reads as TGTGCCAGCAGTAGGGTGAATGAGCAGTTCTTC.

This clonotype has only a few counts. V is TRBV6-1 and J is TRBJ2-3, with D possibly being TRBD2 (5 bases). The CDR3 sequence is 14 residues long. In germline, CDR1 is MNHNS, CDR2 SASEGT. V lost 6 bases and J lost 4, with 14 bases in between. CDR3 loop: CASSPLGEADTQYF. As DNA, the CDR3 is TGTGCCAGCAGCCCCCTGGGAGAGGCAGATACGCAGTATTTT.

The sample holds a few counts of this clonotype. This chain links TRBV18 with TRBJ2-5, with 7 bases lining up with TRBD1. V gave up 2 bases and J gave up 1 base; unmatched junction bases: 4. The germline gives CDR1 KGHSH, CDR2 LQKENI. CDR3 length: 15 residues. The CDR3 reads CASSPRQGPQETQYF. The CDR3 region has the DNA TGTGCCAGCTCACCAAGACAGGGCCCCCAAGAGACCCAGTACTTC.

This clonotype was detected only a few times. The V call is TRBV25-1, the J call TRBJ2-7; D ambiguous. The V and J ends lost 3 bases and 3 bases respectively, with 15 bases between them. CDR1 and CDR2 from the germline V gene are MGHDK and SYGVNS. The CDR3 extends over 15 amino acids. The chain's CDR3 is CASSDFNDPNYEQYF. The CDR3 DNA reads TGTGCCAGCAGTGACTTCAACGATCCAAACTACGAGCAGTACTTC.

This sequence joins TRBV28 and TRBJ2-1; 10 bases agree with TRBD1. The CDR3 is made up of 15 amino acids. Trimming took 9 bases from V and 6 from J; bases not matched to a gene: 11. From germline, CDR1 is MDHEN and CDR2 SYDVKM. The CDR3 protein is CASKWGDRGLNEQFF. In nucleotides, the CDR3 is TGTGCCAGTAAGTGGGGGGACAGGGGCCTCAATGAGCAGTTCTTC.

This clonotype showed up just a few times. This chain links TRBV5-1 with TRBJ1-1, with D uncertain. This CDR3 region has 21 residues. V lost 5 bases, J lost 4 bases, and 36 bases lay in between. Germline V gene sequence: CDR1 SGHRS, CDR2 YFSETQ. For the CDR3, the DNA is TGCGCCAGCAGTAGAACCACCGGGCCTACCGCCTCGAATTCTGGGATCACTGAAGCTTTCTTT. Its protein is CASSRTTGPTASNSGITEAFF.

The chain employs TRBV5-1 and TRBJ2-7; maybe TRBD2 (6 bases). The germline gives CDR1 SGHRS, CDR2 YFSETQ. The CDR3 has 14 residues. The V end lost 2 bases, the J end lost 2 bases, and 11 bases lay between the germline ends. The CDR3 DNA is TGCGCCAGCAGCTTAGAGGGACTTCCCTACGAGCAGTACTTC. Translating it yields CASSLEGLPYEQYF.